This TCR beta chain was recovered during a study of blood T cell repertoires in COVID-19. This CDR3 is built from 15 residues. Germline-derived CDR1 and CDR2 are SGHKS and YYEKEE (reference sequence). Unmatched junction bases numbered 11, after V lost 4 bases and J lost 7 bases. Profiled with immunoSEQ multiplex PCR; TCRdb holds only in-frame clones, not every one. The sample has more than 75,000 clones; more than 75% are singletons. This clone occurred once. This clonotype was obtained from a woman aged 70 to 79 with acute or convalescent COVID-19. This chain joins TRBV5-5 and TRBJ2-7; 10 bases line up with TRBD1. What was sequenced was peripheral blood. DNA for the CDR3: TGTGCCAGCAGCGTGCCGGGACAGGGGTTCGGGGAGCAGTACGTC. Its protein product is CASSVPGQGFGEQYV.